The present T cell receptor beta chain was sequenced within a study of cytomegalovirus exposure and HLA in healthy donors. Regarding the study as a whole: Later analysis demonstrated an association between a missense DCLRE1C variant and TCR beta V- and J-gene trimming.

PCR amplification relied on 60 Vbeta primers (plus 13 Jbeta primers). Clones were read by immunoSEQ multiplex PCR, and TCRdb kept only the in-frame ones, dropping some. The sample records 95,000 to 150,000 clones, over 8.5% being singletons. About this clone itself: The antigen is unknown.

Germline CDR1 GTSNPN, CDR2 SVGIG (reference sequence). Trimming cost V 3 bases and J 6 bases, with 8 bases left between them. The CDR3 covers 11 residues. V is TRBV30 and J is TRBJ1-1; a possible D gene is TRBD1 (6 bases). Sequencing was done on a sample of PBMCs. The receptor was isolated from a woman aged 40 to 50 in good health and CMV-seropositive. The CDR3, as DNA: TGTGCCTGGAGAAGGACAGCTGAAGCTTTCTTT. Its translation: CAWRRTAEAFF.